The 24 T cell receptor beta chains below were found in one sample sequenced in a study of T cell responses to AZD1222 COVID-19 vaccine (dated by TCRdb to about 2021). Per the publication, the time point label means: baseline before first vaccination. Library preparation was by the immunoSEQ multiplex PCR assay. The source is immuneACCESS, and TCRdb retained only in-frame sequences with V and J called. Part of the clones is not carried over; for the studies checked, unresolved V genes explain less than half of this, and the remainder is unexplained. This sample is represented by roughly 50,000 clones; roughly 90% of them were singletons. The top ten constitute 1.5% to 2.5% of the sample. The sequences come from peripheral blood, collected on day 0 of AZD1222 vaccination. All receptors derive from an adult in good health.

This chain connects TRBV9 to TRBJ1-3; weak D call: TRBD1 (5 bases). The CDR3 sequence is 13 residues long. V lost 2 bases to trimming and J lost 4 bases, with 7 bases between them. Per germline, CDR1 SGDLS and CDR2 YYNGEE. The CDR3 nucleotides read TGTGCCAGCAGCGTCTCAGGGGGAAACACCATATATTTT. The encoded protein is CASSVSGGNTIYF.

The chain employs TRBV13 and TRBJ1-4; a possible D gene is TRBD1 (5 bases). V dropped 5 bases and J dropped 8 bases, with 18 bases sitting between them. The CDR3 loop spans 15 amino acids. Germline V lookup: CDR1 PRHDT, CDR2 FYEKMQ (reference sequence). The CDR3 bases are TGTGCCAGCAGCCGCCGGGACGCTTGGGGGGAAAAACTGTTTTTT. This gives the protein CASSRRDAWGEKLFF.

V is TRBV3-1 (or the pseudogene TRBV3-2) and J is TRBJ2-1, with 8 bases fitting TRBD1. The V gene end was trimmed by 2 bases and the J gene end by 4 bases; junction bases not matched to a gene: 7. From germline, CDR1 is LGHDT and CDR2 YNNKEL (reference sequence). The CDR3 runs 16 residues. Here the CDR3 DNA reads TGTGCCAGCAGCCAATCCGCAGGGGGCGCATACAATGAGCAGTTCTTC. Protein sequence: CASSQSAGGAYNEQFF.

The chain couples TRBV18 to TRBJ2-3; D gene ambiguous. The V gene's germline CDR1 is KGHSH and CDR2 LQKENI. V was cut by 2 bases and J by 1 base, with 7 bases left in between. The CDR3 length is 14 residues. The CDR3 region has the DNA TGTGCCAGCTCACCAGCCCAGGGCACAGATACGCAGTATTTT. It encodes CASSPAQGTDTQYF. Full variable domain (remainder filled in from reference TRBV18 and TRBJ2-3): NAGVMQNPRHLVRRRGQEARLRCSPMKGHSHVYWYRQLPEEGLKFMVYLQKENIIDESGMPKERFSAEFPKEGPSILRIQQVVRGDSAAYFCASSPAQGTDTQYFGPGTRLTVL.

The V gene is TRBV7-9, the J gene TRBJ1-6; D may be TRBD1 (5 bases). CDR1 is SEHNR and CDR2 is FQNEAQ in the germline V gene (reference sequence). The CDR3 is 15 amino acids. The germline V and J ends were trimmed by 1 base and 4 bases, with 8 bases remaining between them. CDR3 sequence: CASSLEQEYNSPLHF. The CDR3, as DNA: TGTGCCAGCAGCTTAGAACAGGAGTATAATTCACCCCTCCACTTT.

The chain couples TRBV7-2 to TRBJ2-2; D is uncertain. CDR3 length: 16 amino acids. V was clipped by 1 base and J by 6 bases, with 15 bases between them. Germline lookup yields CDR1 SGHTA and CDR2 FQGNSA. The CDR3 DNA is TGTGCCAGCAGCTTAGAGGCGGCTGTATGGCCCGGGGAGCTGTTTTTT. Amino acid sequence: CASSLEAAVWPGELFF.

V usage is TRBV7-2 and J usage is TRBJ2-7; 10 positions match TRBD1. Per germline, CDR1 SGHTA and CDR2 FQGNSA. The J segment lost 0 bases and the V segment lost 5 bases, leaving 4 bases of the junction unmatched. The CDR3 runs 15 residues. The CDR3 loop reads CASSPWDRGSYEQYF. CDR3 DNA sequence: TGTGCCAGCAGCCCATGGGACAGGGGCTCCTACGAGCAGTACTTC.

The chain joins TRBV3-1 (or the pseudogene TRBV3-2) to TRBJ2-2; 13 nucleotides line up with TRBD2. Trimming cost V 3 bases and J 7 bases; bases outside gene matches: 8. From germline, CDR1 is LGHDT and CDR2 YNNKEL (reference sequence). This CDR3 is built from 17 residues. The CDR3 coding sequence is TGTGCCAGCAGCCAGGAACTAGCGGGAGGGATCTTCGGGGAGCTGTTTTTT. It encodes CASSQELAGGIFGELFF.

V usage is TRBV21-1 and J usage is TRBJ1-5; the table's D call, TRBD1, has no DNA check behind it. TRBV21-1 is classified as a pseudogene. CDR3 size: 14 residues. Here the CDR3 DNA reads TGTGCCAGCAAAATCCAGTATAGCAATCAGCCCCAGCATTTT. This sequence encodes CASKIQYSNQPQHF.

V is TRBV15 and J is TRBJ1-2, with D maybe TRBD1 (6 bases). The CDR3 covers 15 residues. Trimming left V 0 bases short and J 4 bases short, with 12 bases between. Germline loops: CDR1 LNHNV, CDR2 YYDKDF (reference sequence). The CDR3 bases are TGTGCCACCAGCAGAGATCCGGGGGGCGTCTATGGCTACACCTTC. Its translation: CATSRDPGGVYGYTF.

V gene TRBV19 combines with J gene TRBJ1-5; the match to TRBD1 covers 10 bases. V was clipped by 3 bases and J by 2 bases; unmatched bases: 7. Germline V gene sequence: CDR1 LNHDA, CDR2 SQIVND (reference sequence). The CDR3 has 17 amino acids. DNA for the CDR3: TGTGCCAGTAGTATTATCGTGACAGGGGGCGGCAATCAGCCCCAGCATTTT. It is translated as CASSIIVTGGGNQPQHF.

The chain employs TRBV6-5 and TRBJ2-2; D is ambiguous. This CDR3 is 14 amino acids long. With 0 bases removed from V and 4 bases from J, the gap between germline ends came to 6 bases. From germline, CDR1 is MNHEY and CDR2 SVGAGI. The CDR3, as DNA: TGTGCCAGCAGTTACTCGGGCGCCACCGGGGAGCTGTTTTTT. Protein: CASSYSGATGELFF.

The V and J genes are TRBV19 and TRBJ2-3; D is possibly TRBD2 (5 bases). With 1 base removed from V and 0 bases from J, the gap between germline ends came to 8 bases. CDR3 length equals 15 residues. Germline V gene lookup returns CDR1 LNHDA and CDR2 SQIVND (reference sequence). In DNA form, the CDR3 reads TGTGCCAGTAGTATAGTAGGCGGGAGCACAGATACGCAGTATTTT. Translating gives CASSIVGGSTDTQYF.

The gene calls are TRBV19 and TRBJ1-5, with 8 bases lining up with TRBD1. The V segment lost 6 bases and the J segment 1 base; nucleotides outside the gene matches: 11. Germline-derived CDR1 and CDR2 are LNHDA and SQIVND (reference sequence). The CDR3 covers 17 residues. The CDR3 reads CASRPGQERLSNQPQHF. The DNA of the CDR3 is TGTGCCAGTAGGCCGGGACAGGAACGGTTGAGCAATCAGCCCCAGCATTTT.

The chain uses TRBV9 and TRBJ2-2; the D gene is possibly TRBD2 (5 bases). The V gene's germline CDR1 is SGDLS and CDR2 YYNGEE. V dropped 0 bases and J dropped 9 bases, with 9 bases sitting between them. The CDR3 is 13 amino acids. The CDR3 loop reads CASSVGVTRELFF. As DNA, the CDR3 is TGTGCCAGCAGCGTAGGGGTGACTAGGGAGCTGTTTTTT.

The chain links TRBV4-2 to TRBJ2-2; the D is unclear. Germline CDR1 and CDR2: LGHNA and YNFKEQ. The CDR3 consists of 16 residues. Trimming cost V 1 base and J 2 bases, with 11 bases left between them. CDR3 amino acids: CASSQVGGINTGELFF. The CDR3 DNA sequence: TGTGCCAGCAGCCAAGTTGGCGGAATTAACACCGGGGAGCTGTTTTTT.

V and J are TRBV10-3 and TRBJ1-4; D possibly corresponds to TRBD1 (5 bases). V was trimmed by 4 bases and J by 7 bases, leaving 19 bases between them. Per the germline V gene, CDR1 is ENHRY and CDR2 is SYGVKD. This CDR3 region has 16 residues. The CDR3, as DNA: TGTGCCATCAGTGGCTCGGGGACTTCCTCGGGTGAAAAACTGTTTTTT. Amino acids: CAISGSGTSSGEKLFF.

The V gene is TRBV5-1, the J gene TRBJ2-3, with D perhaps given as TRBD1 or TRBD2 (7 bases each). The germline CDR1 and CDR2 sequences are SGHRS and YFSETQ. This CDR3 comprises 16 residues. The ends were cut back, 2 bases at V and 2 bases at J, with 15 bases in the middle. CDR3 coding DNA: TGCGCCAGCAGCTTCTCAGCAGGGGGGGTCACAGATACGCAGTATTTT. It is translated as CASSFSAGGVTDTQYF.

The V and J genes are TRBV7-6 and TRBJ2-3; TRBD2 aligns across 10 bases. The ends lost 3 bases at V and 3 bases at J; junction bases unmatched: 3. This CDR3 spans 15 amino acids. Germline loops: CDR1 SGHVS, CDR2 FNYEAQ. This CDR3 reads CASSFLAGVTDTQYF. CDR3 bases: TGTGCCAGCAGCTTCCTAGCGGGAGTTACAGATACGCAGTATTTT.

The chain joins TRBV6-1 to TRBJ2-7; 7 nucleotides agree with TRBD2. V lost 1 base, J lost 7 bases, and 13 bases stayed unmatched. Germline values: CDR1 MNHNS, CDR2 SASEGT. This CDR3 spans 16 amino acids. CDR3 in amino acids: CASSEVGGVLGEEQYF. Here the CDR3 DNA reads TGTGCCAGCAGTGAAGTTGGGGGGGTCTTAGGGGAGGAGCAGTACTTC.

Worth noting for this clone: Additional DNA sequences in this sample encode the identical CDR3. This chain links TRBV18 with TRBJ2-7, with D unclear. V was shortened by 3 bases and J by 3 bases, with 6 bases between the two germline ends. The germline CDR1 and CDR2 sequences are KGHSH and LQKENI. The CDR3 runs 12 residues. The CDR3 loop reads CASSPSRYEQYF. CDR3 coding DNA: TGTGCCAGCTCACCGAGCCGCTACGAGCAGTACTTC. The full variable domain, with the rest looked up from reference TRBV18 and TRBJ2-7, is NAGVMQNPRHLVRRRGQEARLRCSPMKGHSHVYWYRQLPEEGLKFMVYLQKENIIDESGMPKERFSAEFPKEGPSILRIQQVVRGDSAAYFCASSPSRYEQYFGPGTRLTVT.

This rearrangement joins TRBV27 to TRBJ2-1; D tentatively reads TRBD1 or TRBD2 (7 bases each). The CDR3 has 17 amino acids. The V gene lost 3 bases and the J gene lost 5 bases, with 20 bases spanning the gap. Germline loops: CDR1 MNHEY, CDR2 SMNVEV (reference sequence). DNA for the CDR3: TGTGCCAGCAGTTTTCTCGGACTCAGGGGGGGGCACAATGAGCAGTTCTTC. Translating gives CASSFLGLRGGHNEQFF.

The rearrangement links TRBV10-3 to TRBJ1-5; 8 nucleotides match TRBD1. J gave up 4 bases and V 0 bases, and 5 bases lay outside the gene matches. The CDR3 covers 16 residues. CDR1 ENHRY and CDR2 SYGVKD come from the germline V gene. CDR3 residues: CAISESPDRVNQPQHF. The CDR3 DNA reads as TGTGCCATCAGTGAGTCACCGGACAGGGTTAATCAGCCCCAGCATTTT.

The gene calls are TRBV9 and TRBJ1-2; 7 nucleotides match TRBD1. V lost 0 bases, J lost 6 bases, and 14 bases stayed unmatched. The CDR3 has 17 residues. Germline V lookup: CDR1 SGDLS, CDR2 YYNGEE. The DNA of the CDR3 is TGTGCCAGCAGCGTAGCTGTCTCTCCACCGGGACAGCATGGCTACACCTTC. This encodes CASSVAVSPPGQHGYTF. The full variable domain, in which reference TRBV9 and TRBJ1-2 provide the parts outside the CDR3, is DSGVTQTPKHLITATGQRVTLRCSPRSGDLSVYWYQQSLDQGLQFLIQYYNGEERAKGNILERFSAQQFPDLHSELNLSSLELGDSALYFCASSVAVSPPGQHGYTFGSGTRLTVV.